The 25 T cell receptor beta chains listed next were all sequenced from one sample in a study of CD8+ T cells in alopecia areata. As for treatment: oral pan-JAK inhibitor, 5-10 mg twice daily. Once RNA had been extracted, it was reverse transcribed into cDNA to act as the sequencing template. Data came from immunoSEQ multiplex PCR; TCRdb stores just in-frame clones and leaves some out. In the table there are approximately 200,000 clones, 55% to 70% of which are singletons. The source material was CD4+ T cells sorted from blood, sampled at week 4, from a patient treated with tofacitinib. These receptors were taken from a human donor with alopecia areata.

This CDR3 is CATSRRGGVYGYTF. The DNA of the CDR3 is TGTGCCACCAGCAGACGTGGGGGAGTCTATGGCTACACCTTC. The V gene is TRBV15, the J gene TRBJ1-2; D possibly corresponds to TRBD1 (5 bases). The V gene lost 2 bases and the J gene lost 4 bases, with 11 bases spanning the gap. The V gene's germline CDR1 is LNHNV and CDR2 YYDKDF (reference sequence). This CDR3 comprises 14 residues. The full variable domain, rest sourced from reference TRBV15 and TRBJ1-2, is DAMVIQNPRYQVTQFGKPVTLSCSQTLNHNVMYWYQQKSSQAPKLLFHYYDKDFNNEADTPDNFQSRRPNTSFCFLDIRSPGLGDTAMYLCATSRRGGVYGYTFGSGTRLTVV.

The chain links TRBV28 to TRBJ2-7; D not resolved. In germline, CDR1 is MDHEN, CDR2 SYDVKM. V was clipped by 4 bases and J by 7 bases, with 11 bases between them. The CDR3 length is 12 residues. CDR3 sequence: CASSSGLREQYF. For the CDR3, the DNA is TGTGCCAGCAGTTCCGGGTTAAGGGAGCAGTACTTC.

The rearrangement joins TRBV11-1 to TRBJ2-1; D unresolved. Germline V gene data show CDR1 as SGHAT and CDR2 as FQDESV (reference sequence). This CDR3 comprises 12 residues. V gave up 1 base and J gave up 5 bases, with 3 bases separating them. In DNA form, the CDR3 reads TGTGCCAGCAGCTTAGAGCACAATGAGCAGTTCTTC. This translates into CASSLEHNEQFF.

This clone was recorded a few times. The chain has TRBV5-8 and TRBJ1-2; D unclear. This CDR3 is 12 amino acids long. Trimming removed 3 bases from V and 2 bases from J, with 5 bases in between. Germline values: CDR1 SGHTS, CDR2 YDEGEE. CDR3 residues: CASSWRNYGYTF. The CDR3 bases are TGTGCCAGCAGCTGGCGGAACTATGGCTACACCTTC.

The genes are TRBV29-1 and TRBJ2-5; D is uncertain. The CDR3 consists of 11 residues. V gave up 1 base and J gave up 5 bases, with 5 bases separating them. Germline V CDR1 and CDR2: SQVTM, ANQGSEA. This CDR3 reads CSVEVQETQYF. CDR3 sequence (DNA): TGCAGCGTTGAAGTGCAGGAGACCCAGTACTTC.

This clone has a handful of counts. V gene TRBV30 combines with J gene TRBJ1-1; D might be TRBD1 (5 bases). The CDR3 covers 15 residues. Germline V gene data show CDR1 as GTSNPN and CDR2 as SVGIG (reference sequence). Between the trimmed V and J ends, which lost 1 base and 4 bases, there was a span of 16 bases. The chain's CDR3 is CAWSGTGQGITEAFF. CDR3 bases: TGTGCCTGGAGTGGTACCGGGCAGGGAATCACTGAAGCTTTCTTT. The full variable domain, with the rest looked up from reference TRBV30 and TRBJ1-1, is SQTIHQWPATLVQPVGSPLSLECTVEGTSNPNLYWYRQAAGRGLQLLFYSVGIGQISSEVPQNLSASRPQDRQFILSSKKLLLSDSGFYLCAWSGTGQGITEAFFGQGTRLTVV.

A word on this clone: One end of the junction does not line up with germline, which may come from a read error. V gene TRBV7-7 combines with J gene TRBJ2-5; possibly TRBD2 for D (6 bases). CDR1 SSHAT and CDR2 FNYEAQ come from the germline V gene (reference sequence). The CDR3 runs 15 residues. This chain's CDR3 is CASSRDPGGQETQYF. The DNA for the CDR3 is TGTGCTAGCAGTCGGGACCCCGGGGGCCAAGAGACCCAGTACTTC.

This clone was observed a few times. The chain combines TRBV7-8 with TRBJ1-1; TRBD1 agrees at 9 bases. J gave up 5 bases and V 5 bases, and 9 bases lay outside the gene matches. Germline V gene data show CDR1 as SGHVS and CDR2 as FQNEAQ. The CDR3 is 15 residues long. CDR3 bases: TGTGCCAGCAGCCTACCACAGGGGGCGGGGACTGAAGCTTTCTTT. This encodes CASSLPQGAGTEAFF.

The chain employs TRBV30 and TRBJ1-2, with TRBD1 matching 9 bases. Germline V gene sequence: CDR1 GTSNPN, CDR2 SVGIG (reference sequence). V dropped 5 bases and J dropped 8; count of bases not matched to a gene: 18. This CDR3 comprises 16 residues. The CDR3 region is CAWGNRDRVIVSGYTF. The CDR3 nucleotides read TGTGCCTGGGGAAACCGGGACAGGGTTATCGTAAGCGGCTACACCTTC.

The rearrangement uses TRBV30 and TRBJ1-6; no clear D. Germline V CDR1 and CDR2: GTSNPN, SVGIG (reference sequence). The CDR3 spans 14 residues. V was trimmed by 1 base and J by 6 bases, leaving 10 bases between them. The DNA for the CDR3 is TGTGCCTGGAGTGGGCTCTTCCCTAATTCACCCCTCCACTTT. Translation: CAWSGLFPNSPLHF.

This chain uses TRBV28 with TRBJ1-2; TRBD1 aligns across 7 bases. This CDR3 has 11 amino acids. With 9 bases clipped from V and 4 bases from J, the junction kept 2 bases outside the gene matches. Per the germline V gene, CDR1 is MDHEN and CDR2 is SYDVKM. CDR3 nucleotide sequence: TGTGCCAGTGAGGGGGCCTATGGCTACACCTTC. As protein: CASEGAYGYTF.

This rearrangement joins TRBV15 to TRBJ1-5; TRBD1 matches 8 bases. Germline V gene data show CDR1 as LNHNV and CDR2 as YYDKDF (reference sequence). Losses at the gene ends were 3 bases for V and 9 bases for J; bases not matched to a gene: 7. This CDR3 comprises 14 residues. The CDR3 DNA sequence: TGTGCCACCAGCAGGGACAGGGTAGTAGGGCCCCAGCATTTT. Its translation is CATSRDRVVGPQHF.

J is TRBJ1-1 and V is TRBV30; D gene unclear. This CDR3 comprises 12 residues. Germline V CDR1 and CDR2: GTSNPN, SVGIG (reference sequence). The V end was cut by 3 bases, the J end by 0 bases, with 5 bases between. CDR3 in DNA: TGTGCCTGGAGACCAGTGAACACTGAAGCTTTCTTT. The encoded protein is CAWRPVNTEAFF.

The V gene is TRBV18, the J gene TRBJ2-5, with D maybe TRBD1 (5 bases). The V end lost 4 bases, the J end lost 2 bases, and 5 bases lay between the germline ends. Germline CDR1 and CDR2: KGHSH and LQKENI. This CDR3 has 12 residues. In DNA, the CDR3 is TGTGCCAGCTCACGACAGCAAGAGACCCAGTACTTC. This translates into CASSRQQETQYF.

The chain employs TRBV5-1 and TRBJ2-3, with D tentatively TRBD2 (5 bases). Germline-derived CDR1 and CDR2 are SGHRS and YFSETQ. Trimming left V 4 bases short and J 5 bases short, with 17 bases between. The CDR3 has 15 amino acids. The CDR3 DNA sequence: TGCGCCAGCAGCGTCCTCGGACTCTCACAAGATACGCAGTATTTT. Protein: CASSVLGLSQDTQYF.

This clone came up a few times. J is TRBJ2-7 and V is TRBV7-2, with unresolved D. The CDR3 length is 12 residues. Germline CDR1 reads SGHTA; CDR2 reads FQGNSA. With 5 bases removed from V and 2 bases from J, the gap between germline ends came to 7 bases. The CDR3 region is CASSNVPYEQYF. In DNA form, the CDR3 reads TGTGCCAGCAGCAATGTCCCCTACGAGCAGTACTTC.

V usage is TRBV30 and J usage is TRBJ1-5; TRBD1 aligns across 8 bases. This CDR3 has 16 amino acids. Germline V CDR1 and CDR2: GTSNPN, SVGIG (reference sequence). The junction had 9 bases not matched to a gene; V was cut back by 2 bases and J by 3 bases. CDR3 nucleotides: TGTGCCTGGAGTACAGGACAGGGTATGATCAATCAGCCCCAGCATTTT. Translation gives CAWSTGQGMINQPQHF.

V and J are TRBV23-1 and TRBJ2-7, with 9 bases aligning to TRBD1. TRBV23-1 is given ORF status, its function remaining uncertain. The CDR3 loop spans 14 amino acids. Trimming took 11 bases from V and 5 from J; bases not matched to a gene: 13. DNA for the CDR3: TGCGCCCGAGAGGGGGACAGGGAAATGGACGAGCAGTACTTC. Amino acid sequence: CAREGDREMDEQYF.

The DNA for the CDR3 is TGTGCCTGGAGTGTATCAGGGGGCGCGATCGTGTATGGCTACACCTTC. It encodes CAWSVSGGAIVYGYTF. The chain is built from TRBV30 and TRBJ1-2, with TRBD1 identical over 8 bases. V was clipped by 0 bases and J by 5 bases; unmatched bases: 11. Germline V gene sequence: CDR1 GTSNPN, CDR2 SVGIG (reference sequence). CDR3 length equals 16 residues.

The chain combines TRBV29-1 with TRBJ2-7; a possible D gene is TRBD1 (6 bases). This CDR3 has 13 amino acids. The germline gives CDR1 SQVTM, CDR2 ANQGSEA. Trimming removed 5 bases at V and 3 bases at J, with 14 bases between. CDR3 nucleotide sequence: TGCAGCGTTATTTCCAGGGGATACTACGAGCAGTACTTC. Translation: CSVISRGYYEQYF.

The J gene is TRBJ1-6, the V gene TRBV6-6; D gene ambiguous. V lost 10 bases and J lost 9, with 4 bases in between. Germline lookup yields CDR1 MNHNY and CDR2 SVGAGI (reference sequence). The CDR3 contains 9 residues. CDR3 DNA sequence: TGTGCCATTGGTTCACCCCTCCACTTT. This translates into CAIGSPLHF.

The V gene is TRBV29-1, the J gene TRBJ1-4; D is ambiguous. The germline V and J ends were trimmed by 6 bases and 3 bases, with 11 bases remaining between them. Germline V CDR1 and CDR2: SQVTM, ANQGSEA. The CDR3 totals 13 residues. CDR3 coding DNA: TGCAGCGTCAGCGGTAGAGCTAATGAAAAACTGTTTTTT. Translated, it gives CSVSGRANEKLFF.

The J gene is TRBJ2-5, the V gene TRBV9; 9 bases agree with TRBD1. Germline CDR1 SGDLS, CDR2 YYNGEE. This CDR3 is built from 17 residues. V shed 0 bases and J 4 bases; nucleotides not matched to a gene: 10. CDR3: CASSVGSGQGVRETQYF. The CDR3 DNA reads TGTGCCAGCAGCGTAGGATCGGGACAGGGCGTACGAGAGACCCAGTACTTC.

Only one count was recorded for this clone. J is TRBJ1-1 and V is TRBV28; D gene unclear. V was pared by 2 bases and J by 11 bases, with 12 bases between. CDR1 is MDHEN, CDR2 SYDVKM, per germline. The CDR3 loop spans 12 amino acids. The CDR3: CASSLPRVAAFF. Written as DNA, the CDR3 is TGTGCCAGCAGTTTACCTCGAGTGGCGGCTTTCTTT.

V usage is TRBV7-9 and J usage is TRBJ1-6; unclear D gene. V dropped 1 base and J dropped 8 bases, with 12 bases sitting between them. The CDR3 runs 15 residues. The germline gives CDR1 SEHNR, CDR2 FQNEAQ (reference sequence). This CDR3 reads CASSLDTRGDSPLHF. The DNA of the CDR3 is TGTGCCAGCAGCTTAGACACGCGTGGAGATTCACCCCTCCACTTT.